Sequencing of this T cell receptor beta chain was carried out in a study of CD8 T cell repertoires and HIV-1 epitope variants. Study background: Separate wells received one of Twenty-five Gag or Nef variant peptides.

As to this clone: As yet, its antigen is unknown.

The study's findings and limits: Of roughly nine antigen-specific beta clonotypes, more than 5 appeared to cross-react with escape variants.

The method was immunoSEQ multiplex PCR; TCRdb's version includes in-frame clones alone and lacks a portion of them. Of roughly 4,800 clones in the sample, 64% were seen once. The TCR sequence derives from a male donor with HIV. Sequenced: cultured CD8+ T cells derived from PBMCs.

CDR3 protein: CASKTGTSPGELFF. In DNA form, the CDR3 reads TGTGCCAGCAAGACCGGGACTAGCCCCGGGGAGCTGTTTTTT. The chain combines TRBV6-5 with TRBJ2-2, with 9 bases matching TRBD2. The J segment lost 6 bases and the V segment lost 7 bases, leaving 6 bases of the junction unmatched. The CDR3 covers 14 residues. Looked up from germline, CDR1 is MNHEY and CDR2 is SVGAGI.